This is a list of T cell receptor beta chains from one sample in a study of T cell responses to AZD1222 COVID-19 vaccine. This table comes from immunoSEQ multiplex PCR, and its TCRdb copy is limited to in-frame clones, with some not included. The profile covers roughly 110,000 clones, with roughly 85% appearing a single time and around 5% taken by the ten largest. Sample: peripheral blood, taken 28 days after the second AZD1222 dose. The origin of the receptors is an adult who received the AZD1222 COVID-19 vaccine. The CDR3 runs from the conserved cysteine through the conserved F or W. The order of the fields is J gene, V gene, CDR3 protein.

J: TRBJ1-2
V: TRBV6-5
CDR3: CASSYSGTSSGGYTF

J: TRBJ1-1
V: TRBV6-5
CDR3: CASSPWGNTEAFF

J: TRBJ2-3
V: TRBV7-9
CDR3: CASSLVLAGSDTQYF

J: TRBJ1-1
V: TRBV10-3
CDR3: CAIRTGTGATEAFF

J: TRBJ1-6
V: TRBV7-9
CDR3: CASRTNPPGSSPLHF

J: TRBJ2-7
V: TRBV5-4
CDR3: CASSLGTSGIQVQYF

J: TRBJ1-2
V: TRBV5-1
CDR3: CASSLGVEYGYTF

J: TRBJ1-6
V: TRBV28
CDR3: CASKPQGNNSPLHF

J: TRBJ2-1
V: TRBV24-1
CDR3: CATSDRGIYTDEQFF

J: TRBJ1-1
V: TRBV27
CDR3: CASSPWGGGRMNTEAFF

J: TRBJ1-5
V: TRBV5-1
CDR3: CASSTGTGGQPQHF

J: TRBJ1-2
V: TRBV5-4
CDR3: CASSYPGQDYGYTF

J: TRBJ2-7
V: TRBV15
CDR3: CATSRDLQDYEQYF

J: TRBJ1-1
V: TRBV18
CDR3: CASSLQGLNTEAFF

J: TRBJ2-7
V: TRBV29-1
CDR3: CSVEDTGSYEQYF

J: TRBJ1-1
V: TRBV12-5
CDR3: CASGLVLGAQPTEAFF

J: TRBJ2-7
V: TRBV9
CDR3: CASSVDGQGGDEQYF

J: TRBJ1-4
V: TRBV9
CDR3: CASSVGSRGQGNEKLFF

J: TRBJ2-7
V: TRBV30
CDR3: CASSEGASVTYEQYF

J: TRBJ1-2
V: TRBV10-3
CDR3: CAISGPRQGLDYGYTF

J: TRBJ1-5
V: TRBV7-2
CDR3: CASSLTQISNQPQHF

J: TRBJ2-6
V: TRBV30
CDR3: CAWYRGRVAGANVLTF

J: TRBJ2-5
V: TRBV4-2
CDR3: CASSQDQVGETQYF

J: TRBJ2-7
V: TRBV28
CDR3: CASNLGGAYEQYF

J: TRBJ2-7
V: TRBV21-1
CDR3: CASSNTRISYEQYF

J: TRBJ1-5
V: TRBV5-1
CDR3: CASSPGGPGDQPQHF

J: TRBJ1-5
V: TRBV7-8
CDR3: CASSLVWGGEGNQPQHF

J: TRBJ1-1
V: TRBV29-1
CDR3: CSVESRQSNTEAFF

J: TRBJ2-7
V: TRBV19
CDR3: CASRPGQGARQYF

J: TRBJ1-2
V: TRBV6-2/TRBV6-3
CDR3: CASSPTPYRVESYGYTF

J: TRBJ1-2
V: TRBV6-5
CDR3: CASSYSKQNYGYTF

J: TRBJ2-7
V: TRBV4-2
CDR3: CASSQTGTGGYEQYF

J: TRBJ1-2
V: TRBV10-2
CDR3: CASSDQGSGGGYTF

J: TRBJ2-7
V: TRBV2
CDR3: CASSGGLVYEQYF

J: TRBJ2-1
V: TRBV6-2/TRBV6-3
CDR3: CASSPTVGIQQAYNEQFF

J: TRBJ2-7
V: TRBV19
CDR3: CASSTGDRGSYEQYF

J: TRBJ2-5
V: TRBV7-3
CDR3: CASRQGPGMGTQYF

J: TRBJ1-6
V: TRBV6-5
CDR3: CASSRGMRNSPLHF

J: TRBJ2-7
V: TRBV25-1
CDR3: CASSEYPNSYEQYF

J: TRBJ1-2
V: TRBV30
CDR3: CAWSLNRGGGYTF

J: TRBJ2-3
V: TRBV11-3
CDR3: CASSLDPITDTQYF

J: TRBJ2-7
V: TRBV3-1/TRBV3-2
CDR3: CASSQGVGAQNEQYF

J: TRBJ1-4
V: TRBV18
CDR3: CASSTALNEKLFF

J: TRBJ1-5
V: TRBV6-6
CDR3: CASSHGLGLPINSNQPQHF

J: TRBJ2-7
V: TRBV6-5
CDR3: CASSYGQTYEQYF

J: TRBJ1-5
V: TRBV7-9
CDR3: CASSLDGGVHQPQHF

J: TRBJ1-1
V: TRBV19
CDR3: CASSNTGGGTEAFF

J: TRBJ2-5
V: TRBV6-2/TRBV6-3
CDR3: CASSYGWAEETQYF

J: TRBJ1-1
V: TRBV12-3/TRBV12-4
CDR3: CASSPRWTEAFF

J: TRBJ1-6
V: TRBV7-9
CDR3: CASSPGRDNSPLHF

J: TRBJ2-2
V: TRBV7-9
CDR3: CASSETSGDTGELFF

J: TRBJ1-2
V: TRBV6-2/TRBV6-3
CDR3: CASSYSSYGYTF

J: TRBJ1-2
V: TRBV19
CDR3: CASSHREKNYGYTF

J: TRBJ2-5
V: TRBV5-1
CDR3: CASSLAGTHQETQYF

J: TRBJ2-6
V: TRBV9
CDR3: CASSVAGGVSGANVLTF

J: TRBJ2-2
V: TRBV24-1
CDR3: CATSRPGANTGELFF

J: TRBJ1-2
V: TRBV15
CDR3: CATSRDTGADYGYTF

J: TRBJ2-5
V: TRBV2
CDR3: CASRQAGGTQYF

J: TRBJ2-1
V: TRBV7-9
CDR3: CASSLDLGNEQFF